This TCR beta chain is from a study of siplizumab effects on memory and regulatory T cells. Per germline, CDR1 LNHNV and CDR2 YYDKDF (reference sequence). The CDR3 is 15 residues long. With 5 bases removed from V and 0 bases from J, the gap between germline ends came to 13 bases. Study-wide results and caveats: Siplizumab, the agent tested, significantly reduced alloreactive sequences traceable to unstimulated CD4+ memory cells.

Approximately 10^5 TCR templates were assayed per sample. Profiled with immunoSEQ multiplex PCR; TCRdb holds only in-frame clones, not every one. The sample has roughly 120,000 clones, around 94% seen once. On this clone: Its antigen is not known.

This sequence was found in a human donor in good health. Source material: non-Treg CD4+ T cells sorted from blood. V and J are TRBV15 and TRBJ1-2, with D unclear. The CDR3 nucleotides read TGTGCCACCAGCGAGCAAAACACAGCTAACTATGGCTACACCTTC. This translates into CATSEQNTANYGYTF.